This T cell receptor beta chain is drawn from a study of sequential checkpoint blockade in melanoma. The wider study: After nivolumab or ipilimumab alone, twenty-two patients had week-13 rebiopsies.

Treatment described: randomized to nivolumab then ipilimumab (arm A) or the reverse (arm B). The repertoire was sequenced with immunoSEQ multiplex PCR; TCRdb's copy has only in-frame clones and lacks some. The sample lists approximately 3,000 clones, roughly 30% occurring once. The V end lost 6 bases, the J end lost 0 bases, and 9 bases lay between the germline ends. The CDR3 loop spans 14 amino acids. The V gene's germline CDR1 is MNHGY and CDR2 SAAAGT. This clone was recorded a few times. Source: tumor tissue (inferred from file names), taken from a patient given nivolumab and ipilimumab in sequence. The source is a human donor with melanoma. The chain carries TRBV6-8 and TRBJ1-3; no definite D call. The CDR3 nucleotides are TGTGCCAGCAGCATCATGATCTCTGGAAACACCATATATTTT. Its protein is CASSIMISGNTIYF.